Listed here is a single T cell receptor beta chain. Its specificity is unknown. This entry belongs to a study of cytomegalovirus exposure and HLA in healthy donors. Primers: 60 Vbeta forward and 13 Jbeta reverse. Some clones are missing from TCRdb's copy, which holds only in-frame ones; the method was immunoSEQ multiplex PCR. This table holds about 170,000 clones, approximately 81% found once. The germline V gene encodes CDR1 SQVTM and CDR2 ANQGSEA. Deletions cut 3 bases from V and 3 bases from J, with 9 bases between. The CDR3 sequence is 13 residues long. Although they were nominally healthy when sampled, donors likely had unrecorded immune exposures. Findings and caveats of the study: The likely explanation for a cluster of highly shared sequence variants was sequencing artifact.

What was sequenced was PBMCs. The V and J genes are TRBV29-1 and TRBJ2-1; D call uncertain. This receptor was taken from a man in his late teens or twenties in good health and CMV-seropositive. The CDR3 nucleotides are TGCAGCGTTGAGAGGCCGTTCTACAATGAGCAGTTCTTC. Translation gives CSVERPFYNEQFF.